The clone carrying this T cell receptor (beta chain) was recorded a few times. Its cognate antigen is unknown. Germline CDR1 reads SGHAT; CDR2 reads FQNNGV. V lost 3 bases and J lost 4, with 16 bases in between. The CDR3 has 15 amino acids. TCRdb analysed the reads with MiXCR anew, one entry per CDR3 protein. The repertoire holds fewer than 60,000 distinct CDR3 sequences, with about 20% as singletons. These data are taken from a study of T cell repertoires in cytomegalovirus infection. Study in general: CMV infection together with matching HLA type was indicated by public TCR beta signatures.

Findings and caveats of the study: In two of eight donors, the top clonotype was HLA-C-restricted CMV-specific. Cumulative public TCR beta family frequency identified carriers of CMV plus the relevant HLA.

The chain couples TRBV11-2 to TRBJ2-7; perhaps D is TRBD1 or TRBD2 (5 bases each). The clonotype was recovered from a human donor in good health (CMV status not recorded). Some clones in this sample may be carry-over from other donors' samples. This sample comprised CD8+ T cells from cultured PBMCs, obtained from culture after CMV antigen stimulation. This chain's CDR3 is CASSFSGARTYEQYF. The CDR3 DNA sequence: TGTGCCAGCAGCTTTTCCGGGGCGCGGACTTACGAGCAGTACTTC.